The clone carrying this T cell receptor beta chain is a singleton in its sample. This record belongs to a study of blood T cell repertoires in COVID-19. Assay used: immunoSEQ multiplex PCR; TCRdb lists only in-frame clones, some missing. Among approximately 99,000 clones listed, roughly 84% were seen once. The sample taken for sequencing was peripheral blood. The TCR comes from a man in his 70s with active or convalescent COVID-19.

CDR3 nucleotides: TGTGCCAGCAGCACCGGACAGGGGGACCCCTACGAGCAGTACTTC. The encoded protein is CASSTGQGDPYEQYF. The rearrangement links TRBV7-9 to TRBJ2-7, with 10 bases identical to TRBD1. Germline CDR1 SEHNR, CDR2 FQNEAQ (reference sequence). After removal of 5 bases from V and 2 bases from J, the junction contained 6 bases not matched to a gene. The CDR3 runs 15 residues. The variable domain in full, with the rest retrieved from reference TRBV7-9 and TRBJ2-7, is DTGVSQNPRHKITKRGQNVTFRCDPISEHNRLYWYRQTLGQGPEFLTYFQNEAQLEKSRLLSDRFSAERPKGSFSTLEIQRTEQGDSAMYLCASSTGQGDPYEQYFGPGTRLTVT.